The 14 T cell receptor beta chains presented below share a single source sample, sequenced in a study of T-cell memory formation after mild COVID-19. From the 5' RACE reads, TCRdb called clonotypes with MiXCR, one entry per CDR3 protein. Altogether 45,000 to 55,000 distinct CDR3 sequences are present, around 9.7% being singletons, with the ten largest covering approximately 10%. The sequencing sample was made of PBMCs or a T cell subset sorted from them (not recorded which). The receptor set was obtained from an adult woman who had mild COVID-19 (a few samples of this study predate the infection). Cell type and time point are not known.

The genes are TRBV5-5 and TRBJ2-7; maybe TRBD1 (6 bases). Germline CDR1 reads SGHKS; CDR2 reads YYEKEE (reference sequence). The CDR3 has 13 amino acids. V lost 4 bases and J 3 bases, leaving 11 bases between the germline ends. DNA of the CDR3: TGTGCCAGCAGCAGGACAGTTGGCTACGAGCAGTACTTC. This encodes CASSRTVGYEQYF. Looking up the rest from reference TRBV5-5 and TRBJ2-7 gives the full variable domain: DAGVTQSPTHLIKTRGQQVTLRCSPISGHKSVSWYQQVLGQGPQFIFQYYEKEERGRGNFPDRFSARQFPNYSSELNVNALLLGDSALYLCASSRTVGYEQYFGPGTRLTVT.

This clonotype was counted only a few times. The chain employs TRBV29-1 and TRBJ2-3; the D gene could be TRBD1 or TRBD2 (5 bases each). Germline V gives CDR1 SQVTM, CDR2 ANQGSEA. The CDR3 runs to 14 residues. Between the trimmed V and J ends, which lost 7 bases and 0 bases, there was a span of 14 bases. The CDR3 region is CSAKSGASTDTQYF. CDR3 DNA sequence: TGCAGCGCCAAATCCGGGGCTAGCACAGATACGCAGTATTTT.

This clonotype was observed many times. The chain uses TRBV3-1 and TRBJ2-3; 7 positions agree with TRBD2. The V segment lost 7 bases and the J segment 5 bases; nucleotides outside the gene matches: 9. Germline-derived CDR1 and CDR2 are LGHDT and YNNKEL (reference sequence). The CDR3 has 14 amino acids. The DNA for the CDR3 is TGTGCCAGCATCCTCAGCGGGGTGGGAGATACGCAGTATTTT. It specifies CASILSGVGDTQYF.

This clonotype was detected a few times. The chain carries TRBV21-1 and TRBJ2-5; the table names TRBD2, a call not compared with the DNA. TRBV21-1 is a listed pseudogene. This CDR3 contains 20 residues. For the CDR3, the DNA is TGTGCCAGCAGCAAAGTGGCTAGCGGGGGAACCTTTTGCGACCAAGAGACCCAGTACTTC. Translation gives CASSKVASGGTFCDQETQYF.

This clonotype was observed a handful of times. V usage is TRBV11-3 and J usage is TRBJ1-4; D gene uncertain. Per the germline V gene, CDR1 is SGHNT and CDR2 is YENEEA. This CDR3 spans 14 amino acids. V shed 3 bases and J shed 2 bases, with 7 bases lying between them. DNA of the CDR3: TGTGCCAGCAGCTTGGAGGGCACTAATGAAAAACTGTTTTTT. Translation gives CASSLEGTNEKLFF.

The chain has TRBV7-2 and TRBJ2-7; D may be TRBD1 (5 bases). Germline V gene sequence: CDR1 SGHTA, CDR2 FQGNSA. This CDR3 comprises 14 residues. Trimming removed 3 bases from V and 1 base from J, with 10 bases in between. The CDR3 is CASSLWAGSYEQYF. In DNA form, the CDR3 reads TGTGCCAGCAGCTTGTGGGCAGGGTCCTACGAGCAGTACTTC.

There are a few counts of this clonotype. V and J are TRBV18 and TRBJ1-1; TRBD1 might be the D (6 bases). Looked up from germline, CDR1 is KGHSH and CDR2 is LQKENI. V lost 4 bases to trimming and J lost 1 base, with 10 bases between them. The length of the CDR3 is 14 residues. CDR3 in DNA: TGTGCCAGCTCACGCAACAGGGAGAACACTGAAGCTTTCTTT. Residues: CASSRNRENTEAFF.

The chain couples TRBV5-1 to TRBJ2-1, with 10 nucleotides matching TRBD2. The V and J ends lost 0 bases and 7 bases, in that order; junction bases with no gene match: 7. Germline values: CDR1 SGHRS, CDR2 YFSETQ. The CDR3 covers 16 residues. CDR3 coding DNA: TGCGCCAGCAGCTTGGGAAGCGGGGGGGATTTTAATGAGCAGTTCTTC. As protein: CASSLGSGGDFNEQFF.

In its sample, this clonotype was seen a few times. V gene TRBV5-5 combines with J gene TRBJ1-2, with no clear D. V shed 0 bases and J shed 3 bases, with 12 bases lying between them. Germline V gene sequence: CDR1 SGHKS, CDR2 YYEKEE (reference sequence). This CDR3 is built from 15 residues. The CDR3 DNA follows: TGTGCCAGCAGCTTGGCACAGAGCAAACACTATGGCTACACCTTC. Protein: CASSLAQSKHYGYTF.

This clonotype was counted at least ten times. The chain joins TRBV29-1 to TRBJ2-5, with D unclear. The CDR3 is made up of 12 amino acids. V was trimmed by 6 bases and J by 2 bases, leaving 10 bases between them. CDR1 and CDR2 from the germline V gene are SQVTM and ANQGSEA. The CDR3 nucleotides are TGCAGCGTCGATAGAAATCAAGAGACCCAGTACTTC. Amino acids: CSVDRNQETQYF. Full variable domain (rest looked up from reference TRBV29-1 and TRBJ2-5): SAVISQKPSRDICQRGTSLTIQCQVDSQVTMMFWYRQQPGQSLTLIATANQGSEATYESGFVIDKFPISRPNLTFSTLTVSNMSPEDSSIYLCSVDRNQETQYFGPGTRLLVL.

V is TRBV12-3 or TRBV12-4 and J is TRBJ1-1, with D perhaps matching TRBD1 (5 bases). This CDR3 spans 14 amino acids. The V gene lost 3 bases and the J gene lost 4 bases, with 12 bases spanning the gap. The CDR3 DNA follows: TGTGCCAGCAGTTTCGTCGCCGGGGGCACTGAAGCTTTCTTT. This codes for CASSFVAGGTEAFF.

In its sample, this clonotype was seen a few times. The chain is built from TRBV7-2 and TRBJ1-5; D remains ambiguous. Per germline, CDR1 SGHTA and CDR2 FQGNSA. The CDR3 has 17 amino acids. Trimming shortened V by 3 bases and J by 1 base, and 16 bases separated the two germline ends. CDR3 nucleotides: TGTGCCAGCAGCTTGGCGGTAGGGATTCTAAGCAATCAGCCCCAGCATTTT. Residues: CASSLAVGILSNQPQHF.

The chain joins TRBV12-3 or TRBV12-4 to TRBJ2-1; no clear D. This CDR3 has 15 residues. V lost 2 bases and J lost 1, with 9 bases in between. CDR3 in DNA: TGTGCCAGCAGTTTAAGACGGGCGTCCTACAATGAGCAGTTCTTC. Amino acids: CASSLRRASYNEQFF.

The CDR3 coding sequence is TGTGCCAGCAGCTTAGGAACAGTCCAATTCACAGATACGCAGTATTTT. Its protein product is CASSLGTVQFTDTQYF. The chain carries TRBV7-8 and TRBJ2-3, with D unclear. The CDR3 length is 16 residues. Trimming left V 1 base short and J 2 bases short, with 13 bases between. Germline CDR1 and CDR2: SGHVS and FQNEAQ.